Presented here are 5 T cell receptor beta chains from one specimen sequenced in a study of blood T cell repertoires in COVID-19. Generated by immunoSEQ multiplex PCR, the TCRdb table keeps only in-frame clones and is missing some. This sample carries approximately 300,000 clones, approximately 90% of them seen once, and the ten largest clones take roughly 6.3%. Material: peripheral blood. These receptors were collected from a woman in her fifties or sixties with COVID-19, enrolled during active disease.

The chain carries TRBV9 and TRBJ1-3; 7 bases are a match to TRBD1. This CDR3 region has 15 residues. After removal of 3 bases from V and 2 bases from J, the junction contained 5 bases not matched to a gene. The germline gives CDR1 SGDLS, CDR2 YYNGEE. Here the CDR3 reads CASSGSGQAGNTIYF. The DNA of the CDR3 is TGTGCCAGCAGCGGATCCGGACAGGCTGGAAACACCATATATTTT.

This chain uses TRBV19 with TRBJ1-2; D gene ambiguous. The germline V gene has CDR1 LNHDA and CDR2 SQIVND (reference sequence). This CDR3 contains 15 residues. Trimming removed 7 bases from V and 3 bases from J, with 18 bases in between. CDR3 loop: CASTPIGLGDYGYTF. CDR3 in DNA: TGTGCCAGTACCCCTATTGGTTTGGGAGACTATGGCTACACCTTC.

This clone was seen a handful of times. V usage is TRBV10-2 and J usage is TRBJ2-2; 10 bases line up with TRBD1. CDR1 and CDR2 (germline): WSHSY, SAAADI. J gave up 2 bases and V 6 bases, and 6 bases lay outside the gene matches. The CDR3 length is 16 residues. CDR3 protein: CASREGDRGNTGELFF. CDR3 nucleotides: TGCGCCAGCAGGGAGGGGGACAGGGGCAACACCGGGGAGCTGTTTTTT.

The chain carries TRBV20-1 and TRBJ1-1; D not certain. V lost 5 bases and J 6 bases, leaving 10 bases between the germline ends. From germline, CDR1 is DFQATT and CDR2 SNEGSKA (reference sequence). This CDR3 spans 11 amino acids. The CDR3 DNA is TGCAGTGCTGCCCGCGGGGCTGAAGCTTTCTTT. Its translation is CSAARGAEAFF.

This clone appeared a single time. The chain joins TRBV19 to TRBJ1-3; maybe TRBD1 (6 bases). Per germline, CDR1 LNHDA and CDR2 SQIVND (reference sequence). The V gene lost 6 bases and the J gene lost 4 bases, with 19 bases spanning the gap. The CDR3 is 16 residues long. The CDR3 coding sequence is TGTGCCAGTAGCCAGACAGGACAGCTCTTCGGAAACACCATATATTTT. This encodes CASSQTGQLFGNTIYF. Drawing the rest from reference TRBV19 and TRBJ1-3, the complete variable domain is DGGITQSPKYLFRKEGQNVTLSCEQNLNHDAMYWYRQDPGQGLRLIYYSQIVNDFQKGDIAEGYSVSREKKESFPLTVTSAQKNPTAFYLCASSQTGQLFGNTIYFGEGSWLTVV.